The 30 T cell receptor beta chains reported below all come from one sample, sequenced in a study of early T cells in non-severe SARS-CoV-2 infection (dated by TCRdb to the early 2020s). The method was 5' RACE. The run used a NextSeq 500. TCRdb applied fastp at Q25 and MiXCR to the public reads, then kept only in-frame beta chains. Every distinct CDR3 protein forms one entry, paired with its most common genes and DNA. Within this sample are about 59,000 distinct CDR3 sequences, with around 12% of them counted one time only. Clones ranked in the top ten supply around 2.8% of the sample. The sequenced sample consisted of whole blood. Receptors originate from an adult who was a healthcare worker with PCR-confirmed SARS-CoV-2 infection or an uninfected control (not recorded which).

This clonotype was observed many times. This sequence joins TRBV20-1 and TRBJ1-5; D gene ambiguous. Germline assignment: CDR1 DFQATT and CDR2 SNEGSKA (reference sequence). Trimming removed 3 bases at V and 5 bases at J, with 14 bases between. The CDR3 spans 14 residues. The CDR3 reads CSARRAAPDQPQHF. CDR3 sequence (DNA): TGCAGTGCTAGGAGGGCAGCGCCCGATCAGCCCCAGCATTTT.

This clonotype showed up many times. The chain has TRBV29-1 and TRBJ1-1; D gene unclear. Per the germline V gene, CDR1 is SQVTM and CDR2 is ANQGSEA. Trimming removed 4 bases from V and 0 bases from J, with 9 bases in between. The CDR3 spans 13 residues. The CDR3 reads CSVALGMNTEAFF. The CDR3 DNA reads as TGCAGCGTTGCACTCGGTATGAACACTGAAGCTTTCTTT. Supplemented by reference TRBV29-1 and TRBJ1-1, the full variable domain reads SAVISQKPSRDICQRGTSLTIQCQVDSQVTMMFWYRQQPGQSLTLIATANQGSEATYESGFVIDKFPISRPNLTFSTLTVSNMSPEDSSIYLCSVALGMNTEAFFGQGTRLTVV.

This clonotype occurred a few times. This rearrangement joins TRBV7-6 to TRBJ2-3; no reliable D call. The germline V gene has CDR1 SGHVS and CDR2 FNYEAQ. V lost 2 bases and J lost 4, with 7 bases in between. This CDR3 is 13 amino acids long. The CDR3, as DNA: TGTGCCAGCAGCTTAAAAAGGGCAGATACGCAGTATTTT. Residues: CASSLKRADTQYF.

This clonotype was recorded many times. The chain couples TRBV10-3 to TRBJ2-3; TRBD2 matches at 9 bases. This CDR3 has 18 amino acids. Trimming removed 9 bases from V and 6 bases from J; junction bases left unmatched: 22. Germline V gives CDR1 ENHRY, CDR2 SYGVKD. As DNA, the CDR3 is TGTGCCATACTAGGAATCATAGCGGGAGCCGGTTTGTTGGATACGCAGTATTTT. This sequence encodes CAILGIIAGAGLLDTQYF.

This clonotype was observed at least ten times. The chain carries TRBV10-3 and TRBJ2-2, with 7 bases identical to TRBD1. There are 14 residues in the CDR3. Germline assignment: CDR1 ENHRY and CDR2 SYGVKD. V dropped 10 bases and J dropped 6; count of bases not matched to a gene: 11. The CDR3 region is CASRQGMGSGELFF. As DNA, the CDR3 is TGTGCCAGCCGACAGGGAATGGGATCCGGGGAGCTGTTTTTT.

This clonotype occurred many times. The rearrangement joins TRBV5-1 to TRBJ2-3, with 16 bases aligning to TRBD2. CDR1 and CDR2 (germline): SGHRS, YFSETQ. The CDR3 spans 18 residues. V dropped 4 bases and J dropped 3; count of bases not matched to a gene: 8. CDR3 sequence (DNA): TGCGCCAGCAGCCCGGGGACTAGCGGGAGGGCCGGGACAGATACGCAGTATTTT. This encodes CASSPGTSGRAGTDTQYF.

This clonotype has a handful of counts. The rearrangement joins TRBV5-5 to TRBJ2-3; 10 positions agree with TRBD2. The CDR3 sequence is 14 residues long. Germline CDR1 and CDR2: SGHKS and YYEKEE (reference sequence). Germline trimming cut 5 bases from V and 3 bases from J; bases unmatched to any gene: 3. This CDR3 reads CASSMGLATDTQYF. The CDR3, as DNA: TGTGCCAGCAGTATGGGACTAGCGACAGATACGCAGTATTTT.

This clonotype has at least ten counts. The rearrangement links TRBV25-1 to TRBJ2-2; TRBD1 matches at 7 bases. After removal of 5 bases from V and 5 bases from J, the junction contained 5 bases not matched to a gene. This CDR3 has 14 amino acids. The V gene's germline CDR1 is MGHDK and CDR2 SYGVNS. The CDR3 reads CASSQDRLTGELFF. Here the CDR3 DNA reads TGTGCCAGCAGTCAGGACAGGTTGACCGGGGAGCTGTTTTTT.

This clonotype was seen at least ten times. J is TRBJ1-5 and V is TRBV6-6; D may be TRBD1 (5 bases). The V and J ends lost 6 bases and 4 bases respectively, with 16 bases between them. The length of the CDR3 is 15 residues. Per germline, CDR1 MNHNY and CDR2 SVGAGI (reference sequence). The CDR3 DNA reads TGTGCCAGCAGCCCTGTAGGGGTCGGGAATCAGCCCCAGCATTTT. Translation: CASSPVGVGNQPQHF.

This clonotype occurred many times. The V call is TRBV3-1, the J call TRBJ2-2, with a tentative D call TRBD1 (7 bases). The CDR3 spans 17 residues. From germline, CDR1 is LGHDT and CDR2 YNNKEL (reference sequence). Trimming removed 5 bases at V and 0 bases at J, with 16 bases between. The CDR3 sequence: CASSGRTGTANTGELFF. Written as DNA, the CDR3 is TGTGCCAGCAGCGGGAGGACCGGGACAGCGAACACCGGGGAGCTGTTTTTT.

V usage is TRBV29-1 and J usage is TRBJ1-1; maybe TRBD1 (5 bases). CDR3 length equals 13 residues. In germline, CDR1 is SQVTM, CDR2 ANQGSEA. V lost 4 bases to trimming and J lost 4 bases, with 13 bases between them. For the CDR3, the DNA is TGCAGCGTTGCGGCAGGGCTGGGCACTGAAGCTTTCTTT. It specifies CSVAAGLGTEAFF.

This chain connects TRBV4-1 to TRBJ2-1, with 13 bases matching TRBD2. The CDR3 contains 19 residues. The V gene end was trimmed by 4 bases and the J gene end by 0 bases; junction bases not matched to a gene: 9. Looked up from germline, CDR1 is MGHRA and CDR2 is YSYEKL. This chain's CDR3 is CASSPRTSGSQNSYNEQFF. DNA for the CDR3: TGCGCCAGCAGCCCCCGGACTAGCGGGAGCCAGAACTCCTACAATGAGCAGTTCTTC.

This CDR3 reads CASKDRDGELFF. CDR3 nucleotides: TGCGCCAGCAAGGACAGGGATGGGGAGCTGTTTTTT. V and J are TRBV5-1 and TRBJ2-2, with TRBD1 matching over 8 bases. The germline V gene has CDR1 SGHRS and CDR2 YFSETQ. There are 12 residues in the CDR3. J lost 8 bases, V lost 6 bases, and 3 bases had no gene match.

This clonotype was detected many times. The V and J genes are TRBV5-1 and TRBJ2-1, with 8 nucleotides matching TRBD1. The V segment lost 7 bases and the J segment 9 bases; nucleotides outside the gene matches: 3. The germline gives CDR1 SGHRS, CDR2 YFSETQ. The CDR3 spans 11 residues. The CDR3 spells CASRTGPEQFF. The DNA for the CDR3 is TGCGCCAGCCGGACAGGGCCTGAGCAGTTCTTC.

The rearrangement joins TRBV29-1 to TRBJ1-2, with D uncertain. V was trimmed by 3 bases and J by 4 bases, leaving 6 bases between them. There are 11 residues in the CDR3. Germline values: CDR1 SQVTM, CDR2 ANQGSEA. As DNA, the CDR3 is TGCAGCGTTGATCCGGGCTATGGCTACACCTTC. It codes for CSVDPGYGYTF.

This clonotype was recorded at least ten times. This sequence joins TRBV5-6 and TRBJ1-6, with D hard to call. The germline V gene has CDR1 SGHDT and CDR2 YYEEEE. The V gene lost 4 bases and the J gene lost 12 bases, with 20 bases spanning the gap. CDR3 length: 15 residues. The CDR3 reads CASSRGIGRYEPLHF. The CDR3 DNA is TGTGCCAGCAGCCGCGGGATAGGACGTTATGAACCCCTCCACTTT.

This chain uses TRBV6-6 with TRBJ1-5, with D possibly matching TRBD1 (5 bases). This CDR3 has 13 residues. Trimming pared 2 bases from V and 7 bases from J, leaving 9 bases between. CDR1 and CDR2 from the germline V gene are MNHNY and SVGAGI (reference sequence). Here the CDR3 reads CASSYAGDQPQHF. DNA of the CDR3: TGTGCCAGCAGTTACGCGGGGGACCAGCCCCAGCATTTT.

This clonotype was seen ten or more times. The chain employs TRBV7-9 and TRBJ2-7, with D maybe TRBD1 (5 bases). V was trimmed by 2 bases and J by 0 bases, leaving 8 bases between them. The CDR3 loop spans 14 amino acids. Looked up from germline, CDR1 is SEHNR and CDR2 is FQNEAQ (reference sequence). In DNA, the CDR3 is TGTGCCAGCAGCTTATACAGGTTCTCCTACGAGCAGTACTTC. Translated, it gives CASSLYRFSYEQYF.

The rearrangement uses TRBV7-6 and TRBJ2-5, with 8 bases lining up with TRBD2. The CDR3 contains 16 residues. Germline V gene data show CDR1 as SGHVS and CDR2 as FNYEAQ. The J segment lost 2 bases and the V segment lost 0 bases, leaving 5 bases of the junction unmatched. As DNA, the CDR3 is TGTGCCAGCAGCTTAGCGGGTCGGGGGGGTCAAGAGACCCAGTACTTC. As protein: CASSLAGRGGQETQYF. Drawing the rest from reference TRBV7-6 and TRBJ2-5, the complete variable domain is GAGVSQSPRYKVTKRGQDVALRCDPISGHVSLYWYRQALGQGPEFLTYFNYEAQQDKSGLPNDRFSAERPEGSISTLTIQRTEQRDSAMYRCASSLAGRGGQETQYFGPGTRLLVL.

CDR3 sequence (DNA): TGTGCCAGCAGCTCTCGGTCCGCCTACGCCACAGATACGCAGTATTTT. This codes for CASSSRSAYATDTQYF. The gene calls are TRBV13 and TRBJ2-3; D is unclear. The germline V and J ends were trimmed by 4 bases and 2 bases, with 16 bases remaining between them. Per the germline V gene, CDR1 is PRHDT and CDR2 is FYEKMQ (reference sequence). The CDR3 loop spans 16 amino acids.

This clonotype occurred many times. One end of the junction does not line up with germline, which may come from a read error. V is TRBV5-1 and J is TRBJ2-1; D is possibly TRBD2 (6 bases). CDR1 and CDR2 (germline): SGHRS, YFSETQ. The CDR3 contains 14 residues. The CDR3 DNA follows: TGCGCCAGCAGTTTGGCTAGCGAGTACAATGAGCAGTTCTTC. Amino acid sequence: CASSLASEYNEQFF. The whole variable domain, remainder taken from reference TRBV5-1 and TRBJ2-1, is KAGVTQTPRYLIKTRGQQVTLSCSPISGHRSVSWYQQTPGQGLQFLFEYFSETQRNKGNFPGRFSGRQFSNSRSEMNVSTLELGDSALYLCASSLASEYNEQFFGPGTRLTVL.

This clonotype was seen a handful of times. The gene calls are TRBV5-1 and TRBJ1-2, with D unclear. CDR3 length equals 13 residues. The ends were cut back, 0 bases at V and 6 bases at J, with 9 bases in the middle. Germline V lookup: CDR1 SGHRS, CDR2 YFSETQ. The CDR3 protein is CASSLDGVDGYTF. CDR3 coding DNA: TGCGCCAGCAGCTTGGATGGGGTTGATGGCTACACCTTC.

This clonotype was seen more than once but under ten times. The V and J genes are TRBV7-2 and TRBJ2-1; unclear D gene. Germline CDR1 is SGHTA and CDR2 is FQGNSA. The CDR3 loop spans 15 amino acids. Trimming took 3 bases from V and 0 from J, leaving 9 bases between them. The CDR3 spells CASSLQPSSYNEQFF. In nucleotides, the CDR3 is TGTGCCAGCAGCTTGCAACCGAGCTCCTACAATGAGCAGTTCTTC.

This clonotype was seen only a few times. The V gene is TRBV28, the J gene TRBJ2-2; 13 bases map to TRBD2. V shed 6 bases and J 7 bases; nucleotides not matched to a gene: 2. The CDR3 covers 14 residues. Germline CDR1 MDHEN, CDR2 SYDVKM. CDR3 sequence: CASRRTSGGGELFF. The CDR3 coding sequence is TGTGCCAGCAGGAGGACTAGCGGGGGCGGGGAGCTGTTTTTT.

This clonotype has ten or more counts. The V call is TRBV15, the J call TRBJ2-1; 8 bases fit TRBD2. In germline, CDR1 is LNHNV, CDR2 YYDKDF (reference sequence). V shed 0 bases and J 2 bases; nucleotides not matched to a gene: 0. The CDR3 spans 15 residues. Written as DNA, the CDR3 is TGTGCCACCAGCAGAGATAGCGGGGCCTACAATGAGCAGTTCTTC. Its translation is CATSRDSGAYNEQFF.

This clonotype has at least ten counts. V and J are TRBV5-4 and TRBJ1-2; no definite D call. The germline gives CDR1 SGHNT, CDR2 YYREEE (reference sequence). The ends were cut back, 2 bases at V and 0 bases at J, with 8 bases in the middle. CDR3 length equals 14 residues. CDR3 nucleotides: TGTGCCAGCAGCTTTGACGGGGCTAACTATGGCTACACCTTC. The encoded protein is CASSFDGANYGYTF.

The chain combines TRBV28 with TRBJ2-3; D might be TRBD2 (6 bases). The CDR3 contains 15 residues. Germline lookup yields CDR1 MDHEN and CDR2 SYDVKM. Trimming cost V 7 bases and J 2 bases, with 16 bases left between them. This CDR3 reads CASTISGLPTDTQYF. CDR3 nucleotides: TGTGCCAGCACCATAAGTGGACTACCCACAGATACGCAGTATTTT.

This clonotype appeared a few times. The J gene is TRBJ1-2, the V gene TRBV12-3 or TRBV12-4; 7 bases match TRBD1. V dropped 9 bases and J dropped 4; count of bases not matched to a gene: 8. CDR3 length equals 13 residues. The CDR3 DNA follows: TGTGCCAGTATGGACAGGCTGGGCTATGGCTACACCTTC. The encoded protein is CASMDRLGYGYTF.

This clonotype has at least ten counts. V gene TRBV7-8 combines with J gene TRBJ2-5; no clear D. CDR3 size: 12 residues. In germline, CDR1 is SGHVS, CDR2 FQNEAQ. The V end was cut by 8 bases, the J end by 5 bases, with 12 bases between. CDR3 coding DNA: TGTGCCAGCGGTGCCTCTAGGGAGACCCAGTACTTC. Translated, it gives CASGASRETQYF.

This clonotype has only a few counts. The CDR3 DNA follows: TGCAGTGCTAGTCCCACAGGGGCAGGCTACACCTTC. Translating gives CSASPTGAGYTF. The V and J genes are TRBV20-1 and TRBJ1-2, with TRBD1 matching over 7 bases. The CDR3 is 12 residues long. CDR1 and CDR2 from the germline V gene are DFQATT and SNEGSKA (reference sequence). The V and J ends lost 3 bases and 8 bases, in that order; junction bases with no gene match: 6.